This paragraph covers one T cell receptor beta chain sequence. The data are from a study of shared clonotypes between healthy human individuals. V lost 6 bases and J lost 2, with 16 bases in between. The CDR3 totals 15 residues. Germline V gene sequence: CDR1 MRHNA, CDR2 SNTAGT. Each subset's genomic DNA was shared equally among a number of immunoSEQ plates. Generated by immunoSEQ multiplex PCR, the TCRdb table keeps only in-frame clones and is missing some. This table has about 460,000 clones, around 77% appearing once. V is TRBV6-4 and J is TRBJ1-1; D ambiguous. Input material: PBMCs. The TCR comes from a woman aged 40 to 49 in good health. Some clones in this sample may be carry-over from other donors' samples. The CDR3 here is CASSCPDPSNTEAFF. CDR3 DNA sequence: TGTGCCAGCAGCTGCCCGGACCCGTCAAACACTGAAGCTTTCTTT.